The 12 T cell receptor beta chains listed next were all sequenced from one sample in a study of identical twins. TCRdb reprocessed the 5' RACE reads via MiXCR and lists one record per CDR3 protein. This table has around 490,000 distinct CDR3 sequences, 20% to 25% appearing once. This sample also appeared in a second study, on yellow fever vaccine responses in identical twins.

The sequencing sample was made of CD4+ T cells sorted from blood. Source of these receptors: a woman aged 18-29 years in good health.

This clonotype was detected ten times or more. The junction shows a germline mismatch at one end, possibly a read error. The chain joins TRBV5-1 to TRBJ2-2; D not resolved. Per germline, CDR1 SGHRS and CDR2 YFSETQ. This CDR3 is 14 amino acids long. The CDR3 loop is CASSLVHNTGELFF. The CDR3 DNA sequence: TGTGCCAGCAGCTTAGTACACAACACCGGGGAGCTGTTTTTT.

This clonotype appeared a few times. The gene calls are TRBV18 and TRBJ2-7; D not certain. This CDR3 spans 13 amino acids. Germline-derived CDR1 and CDR2 are KGHSH and LQKENI. V was shortened by 5 bases and J by 4 bases, with 12 bases between the two germline ends. The CDR3 reads CASSRTESYEQYV. The CDR3 DNA reads TGTGCCAGCTCAAGGACGGAATCTTACGAGCAGTACGTC.

The chain recombines TRBV4-1 with TRBJ2-5; no clear D. Trimming took 0 bases from V and 1 from J, leaving 15 bases between them. From germline, CDR1 is MGHRA and CDR2 YSYEKL. This CDR3 spans 17 amino acids. CDR3 loop: CASSQDGLLALQETQYF. The CDR3 DNA follows: TGCGCCAGCAGCCAAGATGGTTTGCTGGCGCTCCAAGAGACCCAGTACTTC.

In nucleotides, the CDR3 is TGCAGTGCTAGAAGGGACACTGGACTAGCGGGAGTGGGAAGCACAGATACGCAGTATTTT. It codes for CSARRDTGLAGVGSTDTQYF. The rearrangement joins TRBV20-1 to TRBJ2-3; 13 nucleotides line up with TRBD2. The V segment lost 2 bases and the J segment 0 bases; nucleotides outside the gene matches: 14. Germline-derived CDR1 and CDR2 are DFQATT and SNEGSKA (reference sequence). The CDR3 length is 20 residues.

The rearrangement uses TRBV4-1 and TRBJ2-6, with a weak D call TRBD2 (6 bases). V gave up 0 bases and J gave up 4 bases, with 10 bases separating them. This CDR3 has 16 amino acids. CDR1 MGHRA and CDR2 YSYEKL come from the germline V gene. CDR3 amino acids: CASSQDGGYGANVLTF. CDR3 nucleotide sequence: TGCGCCAGCAGCCAAGATGGAGGGTACGGGGCCAACGTCCTGACTTTC.

The sample holds a few counts of this clonotype. The chain has TRBV6-1 and TRBJ1-2; possible D gene TRBD1, 5 bases. Trimming stripped 5 bases from V and 1 base from J, with 17 bases between. This CDR3 is 16 amino acids long. The V gene's germline CDR1 is MNHNS and CDR2 SASEGT. As DNA, the CDR3 is TGTGCCAGCAGTCCCGACCCAGGGAAGGTTAACTATGGCTACACCTTC. Protein sequence: CASSPDPGKVNYGYTF.

The rearrangement links TRBV20-1 to TRBJ2-5; a possible D gene is TRBD2 (6 bases). Germline V gene sequence: CDR1 DFQATT, CDR2 SNEGSKA (reference sequence). The CDR3 is 14 amino acids. V lost 4 bases and J lost 4, with 16 bases in between. The CDR3 DNA reads as TGCAGTGCTACGGGACTCAGCATAGGAGAGACCCAGTACTTC. The encoded protein is CSATGLSIGETQYF.

This clonotype has a handful of counts. The chain is built from TRBV5-1 and TRBJ1-3, with D possibly being TRBD1 (6 bases). The CDR3 has 15 amino acids. CDR1 and CDR2 from the germline V gene are SGHRS and YFSETQ. V lost 0 bases and J 3 bases, leaving 10 bases between the germline ends. The CDR3 DNA reads as TGCGCCAGCAGCTTGGACGGGACATTTGGAAACACCATATATTTT. It specifies CASSLDGTFGNTIYF.

In this sample, this clonotype turned up a few times. This chain uses TRBV7-6 with TRBJ1-2; TRBD1 might be the D (6 bases). Trimming shortened V by 5 bases and J by 5 bases, and 27 bases separated the two germline ends. Germline V lookup: CDR1 SGHVS, CDR2 FNYEAQ. CDR3 length equals 18 residues. The CDR3 sequence is CASSPRGRTDGDRYGYTF. CDR3 in DNA: TGTGCCAGCAGCCCCCGGGGGCGGACGGATGGTGATCGGTATGGCTACACCTTC. The full variable domain, with the rest looked up from reference TRBV7-6 and TRBJ1-2, is GAGVSQSPRYKVTKRGQDVALRCDPISGHVSLYWYRQALGQGPEFLTYFNYEAQQDKSGLPNDRFSAERPEGSISTLTIQRTEQRDSAMYRCASSPRGRTDGDRYGYTFGSGTRLTVV.

The gene calls are TRBV12-3 or TRBV12-4 and TRBJ2-2; D is ambiguous. The V gene lost 4 bases and the J gene lost 5 bases, with 17 bases spanning the gap. This CDR3 contains 16 residues. CDR3 in DNA: TGTGCCAGCAGTTCATCGACGAGAGTGGGAACCGGGGAGCTGTTTTTT. It translates to CASSSSTRVGTGELFF.

The chain recombines TRBV20-1 with TRBJ2-1; 8 bases map to TRBD2. The junction had 12 bases not matched to a gene; V was cut back by 5 bases and J by 6 bases. This CDR3 has 15 residues. The V gene's germline CDR1 is DFQATT and CDR2 SNEGSKA (reference sequence). CDR3 region: CSARIPGLGVNEQFF. In nucleotides, the CDR3 is TGCAGTGCTCGCATACCGGGACTAGGGGTCAATGAGCAGTTCTTC.

This clonotype has more than one count but fewer than ten. The rearrangement uses TRBV27 and TRBJ1-1; D gene unclear. V was cut by 7 bases and J by 4 bases, with 16 bases left in between. This CDR3 contains 14 residues. Germline V gene lookup returns CDR1 MNHEY and CDR2 SMNVEV (reference sequence). This CDR3 reads CASKPDRAATEAFF. The CDR3 region has the DNA TGTGCCAGCAAACCGGACCGGGCCGCCACTGAAGCTTTCTTT.